Each of the 2 T cell receptor beta chains below was sequenced from the same sample in a study of T cell responses to AZD1222 COVID-19 vaccine. Libraries were prepared by immunoSEQ multiplex PCR; TCRdb keeps only in-frame clonotypes and omits some of them. The sample holds 59,000 or so clones, about 86% seen once. The sequencing here drew on peripheral blood, taken on day 0 of AZD1222 vaccination. Receptors originate from an adult in good health.

The rearrangement links TRBV21-1 to TRBJ1-6. TRBV21-1 counts as a pseudogene. The CDR3 contains 16 residues. This CDR3 is CASSKPQSSYNSPLHF. Here the CDR3 DNA reads TGTGCCAGCAGCAAACCTCAGAGCTCCTATAATTCACCCCTCCACTTT.

The chain recombines TRBV5-4 with TRBJ2-3; the D is unclear. V lost 4 bases to trimming and J lost 6 bases, with 12 bases between them. From germline, CDR1 is SGHNT and CDR2 YYREEE (reference sequence). There are 13 residues in the CDR3. CDR3 in amino acids: CASSPPEGDTQYF. The CDR3 DNA reads TGTGCCAGCAGCCCCCCCGAAGGGGATACGCAGTATTTT.